The rows below give T cell receptor beta chains drawn from one sample of a study of blood T cell repertoires in COVID-19. The protocol was immunoSEQ multiplex PCR, while the TCRdb copy is restricted to in-frame clones and leaves out a portion. In the table there are about 62,000 clones, around 74% of which are singletons. Specimen: peripheral blood. Receptors were obtained from a woman aged 50 to 60 with active or convalescent COVID-19. The conserved cysteine and the conserved F or W are not part of the CDR3 here. A D gene is named only where the DNA matches it firmly.

NA	12	TRBJ1-6	TRBV2	ASSVGAKNSPLH
NA	13	TRBJ1-1	TRBV2	ASSPVGGVMTEAF
TRBD1	10	TRBJ1-1	TRBV15	AVGQGRTEAF
TRBD1	13	TRBJ1-3	TRBV9	ASSAGQGSGNTIY
NA	12	TRBJ2-7	TRBV24-1	ATSDTREPYEQY
NA	11	TRBJ1-2	TRBV24-1	ATSGLDSLGYT
TRBD1	13	TRBJ2-7	TRBV7-6	ASSLETGKRYEQY
TRBD1	11	TRBJ1-1	TRBV6-5	ASRRTGGTEAF
NA	13	TRBJ1-4	TRBV6-5	ASSYSQGRGEKLF
TRBD2	14	TRBJ2-1	TRBV20-1	SASNRASGRGDEQF
NA	11	TRBJ1-1	TRBV30	AWSAWGGTEAF
TRBD1	13	TRBJ2-1	TRBV5-4	ASSRTGGNYNEQF
NA	14	TRBJ2-3	TRBV9	ASSPREESSTDTQY
NA	10	TRBJ2-5	TRBV7-9	ASVGWEETQY
TRBD1	12	TRBJ1-2	TRBV4-1	ASSAMGQAYGYT
TRBD2	11	TRBJ2-1	TRBV7-7	ASSTGLENEQF
TRBD1	14	TRBJ1-6	TRBV7-2	ASSPRDRGRHSPLH
TRBD1	14	TRBJ2-3	TRBV5-4	ASSSRTGASTDTQY
NA	13	TRBJ2-7	TRBV7-8	ASSFADGQTYEQY
TRBD2	11	TRBJ2-5	TRBV5-4	ASSLTGLATQY
NA	13	TRBJ1-3	TRBV30	AWRTGPSSGNTIY
TRBD2	13	TRBJ2-1	TRBV7-2	ASSLDSLAGNEQF
NA	11	TRBJ1-2	TRBV14	ASSQQTNYGYT
TRBD1	11	TRBJ1-5	TRBV11-2	ASSLGTGQPQH
NA	12	TRBJ2-1	TRBV5-1	ASSLESAYNEQF
NA	9	TRBJ1-3	TRBV2	ATKEGNTIY
TRBD1	9	TRBJ2-7	TRBV24-1	ATSDGQGEY
NA	13	TRBJ1-5	TRBV19	ASSNGQRGSQPQH
NA	10	TRBJ1-1	TRBV5-4	ASSLLNTEAF
NA	9	TRBJ1-2	TRBV6-6	ASSLTGGYT
NA	10	TRBJ2-3	TRBV30	AWGSSTDTQY
NA	11	TRBJ2-1	TRBV10-3	ASSSGSYNEQF
TRBD1	14	TRBJ1-1	TRBV30	AWAGQGASRGTEAF